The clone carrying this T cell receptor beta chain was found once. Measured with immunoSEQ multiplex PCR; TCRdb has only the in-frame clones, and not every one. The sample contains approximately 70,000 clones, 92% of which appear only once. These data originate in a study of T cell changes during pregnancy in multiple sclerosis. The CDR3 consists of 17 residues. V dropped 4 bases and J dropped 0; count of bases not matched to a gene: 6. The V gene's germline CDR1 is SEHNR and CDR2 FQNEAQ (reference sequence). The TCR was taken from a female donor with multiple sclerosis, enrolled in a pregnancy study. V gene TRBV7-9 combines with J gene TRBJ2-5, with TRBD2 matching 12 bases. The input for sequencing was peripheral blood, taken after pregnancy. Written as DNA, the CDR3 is TGTGCCAGCAGCTCAGGACTAGCGGGACCTTACCAAGAGACCCAGTACTTC. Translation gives CASSSGLAGPYQETQYF. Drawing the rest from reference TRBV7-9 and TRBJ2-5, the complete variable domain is DTGVSQNPRHKITKRGQNVTFRCDPISEHNRLYWYRQTLGQGPEFLTYFQNEAQLEKSRLLSDRFSAERPKGSFSTLEIQRTEQGDSAMYLCASSSGLAGPYQETQYFGPGTRLLVL.